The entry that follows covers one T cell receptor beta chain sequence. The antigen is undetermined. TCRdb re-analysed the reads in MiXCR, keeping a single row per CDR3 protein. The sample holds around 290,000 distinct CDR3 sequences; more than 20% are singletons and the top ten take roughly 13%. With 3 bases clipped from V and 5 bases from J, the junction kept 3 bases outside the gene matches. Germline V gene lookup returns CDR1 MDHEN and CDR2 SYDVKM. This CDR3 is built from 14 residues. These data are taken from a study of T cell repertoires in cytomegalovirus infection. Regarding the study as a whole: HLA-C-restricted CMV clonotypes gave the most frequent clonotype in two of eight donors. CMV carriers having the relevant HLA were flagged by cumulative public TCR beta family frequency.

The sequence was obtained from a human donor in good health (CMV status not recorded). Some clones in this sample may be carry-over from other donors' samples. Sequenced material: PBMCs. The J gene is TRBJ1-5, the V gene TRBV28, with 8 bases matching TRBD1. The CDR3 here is CASSFATGDQPQHF. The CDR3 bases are TGTGCCAGCAGTTTCGCGACAGGGGATCAGCCCCAGCATTTT.